The T cell receptor (beta chain) under discussion was sequenced for a study of T cells in women clearing cervical HPV infection. Whole-study results and caveats: CIN3+ cases had significantly higher TCR repertoire richness than controls, but evenness did not differ.

Each participant carried one incident cervical HPV16 infection only. The CDR3 runs 14 residues. Germline V CDR1 and CDR2: LNHDA, SQIVND (reference sequence). Worth noting for this clone: Its antigen is not identified. Read data end 3 residues before the CDR3 end; the end is taken from the germline J gene.

Assay: immunoSEQ multiplex PCR; the TCRdb copy retains only in-frame clones and omits some. The sample yields about 32,000 clones, of which the top ten take up about 4.5%. Specimen: blood buffy coat. The rearrangement joins TRBV19 to TRBJ2-4; TRBD2 agrees at 7 bases. The clonotype was recovered from a woman aged 18 to 75 with a cervical HPV16 infection that either progressed to CIN3+ or cleared (not recorded which). Here the CDR3 reads CASKAGPRDYGQYF. The sequenced part of the CDR3 DNA is TGTGCCAGTAAAGCAGGGCCGAGGGACTATGGT. Full variable domain (missing parts from reference TRBV19 and TRBJ2-4): DGGITQSPKYLFRKEGQNVTLSCEQNLNHDAMYWYRQDPGQGLRLIYYSQIVNDFQKGDIAEGYSVSREKKESFPLTVTSAQKNPTAFYLCASKAGPRDYGQYFGAGTRLSVL.